This T cell receptor beta chain derives from a study of cytomegalovirus exposure and HLA in healthy donors. Study findings and constraints: CMV serostatus stood as the only immune exposure information on hand.

The CDR3 length is 16 residues. In germline, CDR1 is LGHNA, CDR2 YNFKEQ. Trimming took 0 bases from V and 3 from J; bases not matched to a gene: 5. As concerns this clone: Its antigen is currently unknown.

It was with 60 Vbeta and 13 Jbeta primers that the PCR ran. TCRdb's table, derived via immunoSEQ multiplex PCR, lists solely in-frame clones and lacks some. The repertoire holds about 120,000 clones, about 86% seen once, with 1.5% to 2% in the top ten. This clonotype was obtained from a man between 40 and 49 years old in good health and CMV-seronegative. The rearrangement links TRBV4-2 to TRBJ2-3; 8 bases fit TRBD2. The specimen sequenced was PBMCs. The CDR3 reads CASSQDIAGRTDTQYF. The CDR3 nucleotides read TGTGCCAGCAGCCAAGATATAGCGGGGCGGACAGATACGCAGTATTTT.